The rows below give T cell receptor beta chains drawn from one sample of a study of T cells after yellow fever vaccination. TCRdb reprocessed the 5' RACE reads with MiXCR, giving one entry per CDR3 protein. This table has just under 600,000 distinct CDR3 sequences, around an eighth appearing once. The sequencing used PBMCs, collected on the day of the yellow fever booster vaccination. The receptors shown here come from a man aged 25 to 40 who received the YFV17D yellow fever vaccine. The CDR3 runs from the conserved cysteine through the conserved F or W. Each record gives: D gene, CDR3 length, clone size, V gene, J gene, CDR3 protein, CDR3 DNA. D genes are given only for firm matches. Clone size appears in some rows only: once, few, many, or a class for an expanded clone.

D: -
length: 12
size: -
V: TRBV6-2/TRBV6-3
J: TRBJ2-3
CDR3: CASSYVTDTQYF
DNA: TGTGCCAGCAGTTATGTTACAGATACGCAGTATTTT

D: -
length: 13
size: few
V: TRBV7-2
J: TRBJ2-7
CDR3: CASSLASGDEQYF
DNA: TGTGCCAGCAGCTTAGCGTCCGGGGACGAGCAGTACTTC

D: TRBD2
length: 14
size: -
V: TRBV18
J: TRBJ2-1
CDR3: CASSLSAGGDEQFF
DNA: TGTGCCAGCTCACTCTCAGCGGGAGGAGATGAGCAGTTCTTC

D: -
length: 15
size: -
V: TRBV19
J: TRBJ1-5
CDR3: CASSIVWKSYQPQHF
DNA: TGTGCCAGTAGTATAGTCTGGAAGTCTTATCAGCCCCAGCATTTT

D: -
length: 14
size: -
V: TRBV5-1
J: TRBJ1-4
CDR3: CASSLLTSNEKLFF
DNA: TGCGCCAGCAGCTTACTCACATCTAATGAAAAACTGTTTTTT

D: -
length: 16
size: few
V: TRBV6-1
J: TRBJ2-7
CDR3: CASSEPAADSSYEQYF
DNA: TGTGCCAGCAGTGAACCGGCCGCCGACAGCAGCTACGAGCAGTACTTC

D: -
length: 11
size: -
V: TRBV5-1
J: TRBJ2-7
CDR3: CASSFEPEQYF
DNA: TGCGCCAGCAGCTTCGAACCAGAGCAGTACTTC

D: -
length: 10
size: many
V: TRBV20-1
J: TRBJ2-3
CDR3: CSALLDTQYF
DNA: TGCAGTGCCTTGCTGGATACGCAGTATTTT

D: -
length: 14
size: few
V: TRBV5-1
J: TRBJ1-1
CDR3: CASSSGTTNTEAFF
DNA: TGCGCCAGCAGCTCCGGGACCACGAACACTGAAGCTTTCTTT

D: -
length: 13
size: -
V: TRBV6-5
J: TRBJ2-1
CDR3: CARSYSRFNEQFF
DNA: TGTGCCAGAAGTTACTCGAGGTTCAATGAGCAGTTCTTC

D: -
length: 16
size: few
V: TRBV6-2/TRBV6-3
J: TRBJ2-1
CDR3: CASSFPSWKGYNEQFF
DNA: TGTGCCAGCAGTTTCCCCAGTTGGAAGGGCTACAATGAGCAGTTCTTC

D: -
length: 13
size: -
V: TRBV3-1
J: TRBJ2-7
CDR3: CASSHRLSYEQYF
DNA: TGTGCCAGCAGCCATCGGTTGTCCTACGAGCAGTACTTC

D: -
length: 11
size: few
V: TRBV24-1
J: TRBJ2-1
CDR3: CATSDFDEQFF
DNA: TGTGCCACCAGTGATTTTGATGAGCAGTTCTTC

D: -
length: 15
size: -
V: TRBV6-5
J: TRBJ2-7
CDR3: CASSYQGTTPGEQYF
DNA: TGTGCCAGCAGTTACCAGGGGACAACCCCGGGCGAGCAGTACTTC

D: TRBD1
length: 18
size: -
V: TRBV6-2/TRBV6-3
J: TRBJ2-1
CDR3: CASSYVDRARSSYNEQFF
DNA: TGTGCCAGCAGTTACGTGGACAGGGCCCGTAGCTCCTACAATGAGCAGTTCTTC

D: TRBD1
length: 16
size: few
V: TRBV9
J: TRBJ2-5
CDR3: CASSVGGGQGSETQYF
DNA: TGTGCCAGTAGCGTGGGGGGCGGACAGGGGAGCGAGACCCAGTACTTC

D: -
length: 12
size: few
V: TRBV6-5
J: TRBJ2-5
CDR3: CATKPESGTQYF
DNA: TGTGCCACCAAGCCAGAATCCGGGACCCAGTACTTC

D: -
length: 12
size: many
V: TRBV7-2
J: TRBJ2-5
CDR3: CASSRPAETQYF
DNA: TGTGCCAGCAGCCGACCGGCCGAGACCCAGTACTTC

D: TRBD2
length: 12
size: few
V: TRBV20-1
J: TRBJ2-1
CDR3: CSASGLANEQFF
DNA: TGCAGTGCTAGCGGACTAGCCAATGAGCAGTTCTTC

D: TRBD1
length: 15
size: few
V: TRBV27
J: TRBJ2-4
CDR3: CASSLDRGSKNIQYF
DNA: TGTGCCAGCAGTTTAGACAGGGGATCCAAAAACATTCAGTACTTC

D: -
length: 13
size: many
V: TRBV2
J: TRBJ1-2
CDR3: CASSSTLNYGYTF
DNA: TGTGCCAGCAGCTCAACCCTTAACTATGGCTACACCTTC

D: -
length: 14
size: few
V: TRBV7-9
J: TRBJ1-6
CDR3: CASSLGTYTSPLHF
DNA: TGTGCCAGCAGCTTAGGGACCTATACTTCACCCCTCCACTTT

D: -
length: 13
size: few
V: TRBV7-2
J: TRBJ2-1
CDR3: CASSSNPPNEQFF
DNA: TGTGCCAGCAGCTCTAACCCCCCCAATGAGCAGTTCTTC

D: TRBD1
length: 15
size: few
V: TRBV20-1
J: TRBJ2-3
CDR3: CSARADREHTDTQYF
DNA: TGCAGTGCTAGAGCCGACAGGGAGCACACAGATACGCAGTATTTT

D: TRBD2
length: 18
size: few
V: TRBV6-5
J: TRBJ2-1
CDR3: CASSYSVASGSMYNEQFF
DNA: TGTGCCAGCAGTTACTCGGTGGCTAGCGGGAGTATGTACAATGAGCAGTTCTTC

D: -
length: 14
size: -
V: TRBV20-1
J: TRBJ2-7
CDR3: CSARWGASSGEQYF
DNA: TGCAGTGCTAGATGGGGGGCTTCCTCCGGCGAGCAGTACTTC

D: TRBD2
length: 16
size: -
V: TRBV6-5
J: TRBJ2-3
CDR3: CASSSRTSGRSNTQYF
DNA: TGTGCCAGCAGTTCACGGACTAGCGGGAGGTCGAATACGCAGTATTTT

D: TRBD1
length: 15
size: -
V: TRBV3-1
J: TRBJ2-7
CDR3: CASSKYRGREYEQYF
DNA: TGTGCCAGCAGCAAATACAGGGGGCGCGAATACGAGCAGTACTTC

D: -
length: 16
size: few
V: TRBV19
J: TRBJ2-6
CDR3: CASSSKGYSGANVLTF
DNA: TGTGCCAGTAGTTCCAAAGGGTACTCTGGGGCCAACGTCCTGACTTTC

D: -
length: 13
size: many
V: TRBV20-1
J: TRBJ2-1
CDR3: CSARRLLGDEQFF
DNA: TGCAGTGCTAGACGGCTTCTCGGAGATGAGCAGTTCTTC

D: -
length: 16
size: -
V: TRBV20-1
J: TRBJ2-1
CDR3: CSARDIARGLFNEQFF
DNA: TGCAGTGCTAGAGATATTGCACGCGGGCTCTTCAATGAGCAGTTCTTC

D: -
length: 14
size: -
V: TRBV5-8
J: TRBJ1-1
CDR3: CASSGTIFGTEAFF
DNA: TGTGCCAGCAGCGGTACAATATTCGGCACTGAAGCTTTCTTT

D: -
length: 16
size: -
V: TRBV7-2
J: TRBJ2-1
CDR3: CASRRRGGTSYNEQFF
DNA: TGTGCCAGCAGAAGAAGGGGGGGGACTTCCTACAATGAGCAGTTCTTC

D: TRBD2
length: 16
size: few
V: TRBV25-1
J: TRBJ2-1
CDR3: CASSILTSGSRAEQFF
DNA: TGTGCCAGCAGTATTTTGACTAGCGGGTCTCGGGCCGAGCAGTTCTTC

D: TRBD1
length: 13
size: -
V: TRBV5-1
J: TRBJ2-5
CDR3: CATRQGGQETQYF
DNA: TGCGCCACCAGACAGGGTGGCCAAGAGACCCAGTACTTC

D: -
length: 14
size: once
V: TRBV5-4
J: TRBJ2-1
CDR3: CASSLDSLYNEQFF
DNA: TGTGCCAGCAGCTTGGACTCATTATACAATGAGCAGTTCTTC

D: -
length: 15
size: -
V: TRBV18
J: TRBJ2-1
CDR3: CASSPQRDSYNEQFF
DNA: TGTGCCAGCTCACCACAAAGGGACTCCTACAATGAGCAGTTCTTC